A single sample is the source of the 27 T cell receptor beta chains below, sequenced in a study of CD8 T cells in Susac syndrome. Reverse transcription of roughly 0.5 to 1 ug RNA was carried out with random hexamers. In TCRdb, the immunoSEQ multiplex PCR reads were re-called with MiXCR into one record per CDR3 protein. This table has about 190,000 distinct CDR3 sequences, roughly 92% appearing once. Sample: CD4+ T cells from PBMCs. These TCRs come from a human donor in good health.

This clonotype has a handful of counts. The V call is TRBV4-3, the J call TRBJ1-2, with D hard to call. The ends were cut back, 0 bases at V and 1 base at J, with 9 bases in the middle. This CDR3 comprises 15 residues. Germline V CDR1 and CDR2: LGHNA, YSLEER. CDR3 loop: CASSQDKPDNYGYTF. CDR3 sequence (DNA): TGCGCCAGCAGCCAAGATAAGCCAGATAACTATGGCTACACCTTC.

This rearrangement joins TRBV11-1 to TRBJ1-1, with TRBD1 identical over 8 bases. V was clipped by 5 bases and J by 1 base; unmatched bases: 3. The CDR3 is 14 amino acids. Germline loops: CDR1 SGHAT, CDR2 FQDESV (reference sequence). For the CDR3, the DNA is TGTGCCAGCAGCATTGGACAGGGGAACACTGAAGCTTTCTTT. Translation gives CASSIGQGNTEAFF.

V is TRBV12-3 or TRBV12-4 and J is TRBJ2-3; D unresolved. The CDR3 contains 14 residues. Trimming cost V 5 bases and J 5 bases, with 14 bases left between them. DNA for the CDR3: TGTGCCAGCAGTCCCCAATGGCCCCAAGATACGCAGTATTTT. Amino acids: CASSPQWPQDTQYF.

The genes are TRBV7-9 and TRBJ2-5; no definite D call. There are 14 residues in the CDR3. Trimming removed 2 bases from V and 2 bases from J, with 9 bases in between. Looked up from germline, CDR1 is SEHNR and CDR2 is FQNEAQ (reference sequence). The CDR3 loop is CASSLIADQETQYF. The CDR3 DNA is TGTGCCAGCAGCTTAATTGCAGATCAAGAGACCCAGTACTTC.

V is TRBV28 and J is TRBJ2-3; 7 bases match TRBD1. Germline loops: CDR1 MDHEN, CDR2 SYDVKM. The CDR3 runs 15 residues. Germline trimming cut 4 bases from V and 1 base from J; bases unmatched to any gene: 5. The CDR3 spells CASSSTGLGTDTQYF. The CDR3 nucleotides read TGTGCCAGCAGTTCGACAGGGCTCGGCACAGATACGCAGTATTTT.

V usage is TRBV28 and J usage is TRBJ2-2; TRBD1 or TRBD2 may be the D gene (5 bases each). This CDR3 contains 14 residues. The germline V gene has CDR1 MDHEN and CDR2 SYDVKM. Trimming stripped 5 bases from V and 6 bases from J, with 13 bases between. The CDR3 DNA sequence: TGTGCCAGCAGTGCAGGGACCCCCTCCGGGGAGCTGTTTTTT. Translating gives CASSAGTPSGELFF.

CDR3: CASSLETASRYTF. DNA of the CDR3: TGTGCCAGCAGCTTAGAAACAGCCAGTAGATACACCTTC. This chain joins TRBV7-2 and TRBJ1-2, with D uncertain. Germline-derived CDR1 and CDR2 are SGHTA and FQGNSA. The germline V and J ends were trimmed by 1 base and 11 bases, with 14 bases remaining between them. The CDR3 runs 13 residues.

The V gene is TRBV19, the J gene TRBJ1-5; D gene unclear. Germline-derived CDR1 and CDR2 are LNHDA and SQIVND (reference sequence). Between the trimmed V and J ends, which lost 1 base and 2 bases, there was a span of 6 bases. The CDR3 extends over 14 amino acids. CDR3 region: CASSIGDGNQPQHF. The CDR3 region has the DNA TGTGCCAGTAGTATAGGAGACGGCAATCAGCCCCAGCATTTT. The variable domain in full, completed from reference TRBV19 and TRBJ1-5, reads DGGITQSPKYLFRKEGQNVTLSCEQNLNHDAMYWYRQDPGQGLRLIYYSQIVNDFQKGDIAEGYSVSREKKESFPLTVTSAQKNPTAFYLCASSIGDGNQPQHFGDGTRLSIL.

The rearrangement joins TRBV7-2 to TRBJ2-1, with a weak D call TRBD1 (5 bases). Trimming cost V 1 base and J 12 bases, with 16 bases left between them. This CDR3 region has 14 residues. In germline, CDR1 is SGHTA, CDR2 FQGNSA. CDR3 nucleotides: TGTGCCAGCAGCTTAGACGGCTTGACAGCCTCGCAGTTCTTC. Amino acid sequence: CASSLDGLTASQFF.

The gene calls are TRBV2 and TRBJ1-2, with 7 bases fitting TRBD1. Germline V gives CDR1 SNHLY, CDR2 FYNNEI. CDR3 length equals 13 residues. The junction had 6 bases not matched to a gene; V was cut back by 10 bases and J by 1 base. The CDR3 is CATPDRSNYGYTF. The CDR3 DNA reads as TGTGCCACCCCGGACAGGAGTAACTATGGCTACACCTTC.

The chain joins TRBV19 to TRBJ2-3, with 7 bases that match TRBD1. Germline lookup yields CDR1 LNHDA and CDR2 SQIVND (reference sequence). The CDR3 is 14 amino acids. Trimming took 6 bases from V and 0 from J; bases not matched to a gene: 3. The CDR3 DNA is TGTGCCAGTAGCGGACAGGACAGCACAGATACGCAGTATTTT. Its protein product is CASSGQDSTDTQYF.

The chain carries TRBV7-2 and TRBJ2-7, with a possible D match to TRBD2 (7 bases). Trimming shortened V by 2 bases and J by 3 bases, and 17 bases separated the two germline ends. CDR3 length equals 16 residues. Germline CDR1 and CDR2: SGHTA and FQGNSA. The CDR3 reads CASSLSGGRGLYEQYF. CDR3 DNA sequence: TGTGCCAGCAGCTTATCGGGGGGCAGGGGACTCTACGAGCAGTACTTC.

J is TRBJ1-1 and V is TRBV19; TRBD1 is a possible D gene (6 bases). This CDR3 spans 12 amino acids. In germline, CDR1 is LNHDA, CDR2 SQIVND (reference sequence). V was pared by 3 bases and J by 8 bases, with 10 bases between. The CDR3 reads CASSIQGREAFF. CDR3 nucleotides: TGTGCCAGTAGTATTCAGGGGCGCGAAGCTTTCTTT.

The V gene is TRBV3-1, the J gene TRBJ1-4; D remains ambiguous. Germline CDR1 is LGHDT and CDR2 is YNNKEL (reference sequence). The V and J ends lost 4 bases and 5 bases respectively, with 11 bases between them. This CDR3 region has 14 residues. The CDR3 here is CASSLRAANEKLFF. The DNA for the CDR3 is TGTGCCAGCAGCCTTCGCGCTGCAAATGAAAAACTGTTTTTT.

CDR3 DNA: TGTGCCACCAGTGCCGGGGGGTGGCAGCCCCAGCATTTT. It codes for CATSAGGWQPQHF. The chain has TRBV24-1 and TRBJ1-5, with D tentatively TRBD1 (5 bases). The CDR3 is 13 amino acids. Trimming shortened V by 5 bases and J by 7 bases, and 11 bases separated the two germline ends. Germline V gene lookup returns CDR1 KGHDR and CDR2 SFDVKD.

J is TRBJ1-3 and V is TRBV29-1, with unresolved D. V was trimmed by 5 bases and J by 0 bases, leaving 11 bases between them. This CDR3 has 14 amino acids. Germline-derived CDR1 and CDR2 are SQVTM and ANQGSEA. Here the CDR3 reads CSVLRRSSGNTIYF. The CDR3 DNA is TGCAGCGTTCTACGACGTAGCTCTGGAAACACCATATATTTT. The entire variable domain, with the rest obtained from reference TRBV29-1 and TRBJ1-3, is as follows: SAVISQKPSRDICQRGTSLTIQCQVDSQVTMMFWYRQQPGQSLTLIATANQGSEATYESGFVIDKFPISRPNLTFSTLTVSNMSPEDSSIYLCSVLRRSSGNTIYFGEGSWLTVV.

The V call is TRBV29-1, the J call TRBJ2-7; 9 positions match TRBD1. Germline trimming cut 7 bases from V and 3 bases from J; bases unmatched to any gene: 4. The length of the CDR3 is 12 residues. Germline CDR1 reads SQVTM; CDR2 reads ANQGSEA. The CDR3 reads CSAQTGGYEQYV. DNA of the CDR3: TGCAGCGCGCAGACAGGGGGCTACGAGCAGTACGTC.

The V call is TRBV12-3 or TRBV12-4, the J call TRBJ2-3; D is possibly TRBD2 (6 bases). Trimming removed 2 bases from V and 0 bases from J, with 9 bases in between. The CDR3 length is 15 residues. The CDR3 bases are TGTGCCAGCAGTTTACGGGCGGGGAGCACAGATACGCAGTATTTT. Its protein is CASSLRAGSTDTQYF.

The chain combines TRBV28 with TRBJ1-2; 11 bases match TRBD1. Germline CDR1 MDHEN, CDR2 SYDVKM. J gave up 4 bases and V 6 bases, and 4 bases lay outside the gene matches. The CDR3 runs 14 residues. CDR3 protein: CASSRDRGIYGYTF. DNA for the CDR3: TGTGCCAGCAGCCGGGACAGGGGGATCTATGGCTACACCTTC.

CDR3 sequence (DNA): TGTGCCACCAGTGACCCGACTAGCGGGGGCCTCACAGATACGCAGTATTTT. Translated, it gives CATSDPTSGGLTDTQYF. The chain has TRBV24-1 and TRBJ2-3, with TRBD2 matching 12 bases. Germline values: CDR1 KGHDR, CDR2 SFDVKD. CDR3 length: 17 amino acids. With V trimmed by 4 bases and J by 2 bases, 6 bases remained unmatched.

CDR3 sequence (DNA): TGTGCCAGCAGCCAAGATTGGCAGGACAACTATGGCTACACCTTC. Protein: CASSQDWQDNYGYTF. The rearrangement links TRBV14 to TRBJ1-2; D not resolved. The CDR3 has 15 amino acids. The V end lost 0 bases, the J end lost 2 bases, and 10 bases lay between the germline ends. Germline V lookup: CDR1 SGHDN, CDR2 FVKESK.

The J gene is TRBJ1-1, the V gene TRBV7-9; 8 positions agree with TRBD1. V was pared by 8 bases and J by 6 bases, with 8 bases of the junction left unmatched. The CDR3 has 13 amino acids. Germline loops: CDR1 SEHNR, CDR2 FQNEAQ (reference sequence). CDR3 DNA: TGTGCCAGCGACAACAGGGGGGCCGCTGAAGCTTTCTTT. It yields the protein CASDNRGAAEAFF.

The rearrangement joins TRBV7-2 to TRBJ1-5; D unclear. Trimming left V 5 bases short and J 5 bases short, with 19 bases between. The CDR3 has 16 residues. The germline V gene has CDR1 SGHTA and CDR2 FQGNSA. The DNA for the CDR3 is TGTGCCAGCAGCCCAGGTGGAGGTATCGGCGATCAGCCCCAGCATTTT. Amino acid sequence: CASSPGGGIGDQPQHF.

The chain links TRBV11-1 to TRBJ1-4; D possibly corresponds to TRBD1 (5 bases). The germline gives CDR1 SGHAT, CDR2 FQDESV (reference sequence). Trimming pared 5 bases from V and 7 bases from J, leaving 17 bases between. The CDR3 has 15 amino acids. The CDR3 DNA sequence: TGTGCCAGCAGCGGAGGGACGGTGGGAAGTGAAAAACTGTTTTTT. This translates into CASSGGTVGSEKLFF.

This clonotype is a singleton in its sample. V usage is TRBV5-1 and J usage is TRBJ1-1; D unclear. The CDR3 is 15 amino acids. CDR1 is SGHRS, CDR2 YFSETQ, per germline. V lost 0 bases and J 2 bases, leaving 11 bases between the germline ends. The CDR3 spells CASSLVAHTNTEAFF. The CDR3 nucleotides are TGCGCCAGCAGCTTGGTTGCACATACCAACACTGAAGCTTTCTTT.

The chain has TRBV11-3 and TRBJ1-2; D not resolved. Trimming removed 3 bases at V and 8 bases at J, with 13 bases between. Germline V gene lookup returns CDR1 SGHNT and CDR2 YENEEA. The CDR3 covers 13 residues. For the CDR3, the DNA is TGTGCCAGCAGCTTTGACGACAATCGGGGCTACACCTTC. It codes for CASSFDDNRGYTF. Full variable domain (remainder filled in from reference TRBV11-3 and TRBJ1-2): EAGVVQSPRYKIIEKKQPVAFWCNPISGHNTLYWYLQNLGQGPELLIRYENEEAVDDSQLPKDRFSAERLKGVDSTLKIQPAELGDSAVYLCASSFDDNRGYTFGSGTRLTVV.

The chain uses TRBV6-1 and TRBJ1-2, with D tentatively TRBD1 (5 bases). CDR3 length equals 16 residues. Germline CDR1 and CDR2: MNHNS and SASEGT. Trimming took 2 bases from V and 2 from J, leaving 15 bases between them. The CDR3 region is CASSETRTLANYGYTF. CDR3 DNA: TGTGCCAGCAGTGAAACCCGGACACTTGCAAACTATGGCTACACCTTC.